The clone carrying this T cell receptor beta chain has just one count. The record originates from a study of control samples from healthy donors and cancer patients. Germline V lookup: CDR1 MGHDK, CDR2 SYGVNS. The CDR3 spans 13 residues. Trimming took 3 bases from V and 5 from J, leaving 10 bases between them. Data came from immunoSEQ multiplex PCR; TCRdb stores just in-frame clones and leaves some out. The sample shows about 150,000 clones, roughly 94% of them seen only once. The source of this sequence is a man aged 60-69 years with colorectal cancer. The sequencing input was PBMCs. The chain uses TRBV25-1 and TRBJ2-5, with unresolved D. The CDR3, as DNA: TGTGCCAGCAGTGACCCCCCCAGGGAGACCCAGTACTTC. Translation gives CASSDPPRETQYF.